The clone carrying this T cell receptor beta chain was seen a handful of times. This may arise from a read error, as a much more abundant clone is one base away. Alongside a J-beta primer mix, a sample-barcoded 5' primer served in a second PCR lasting roughly 7 to 12 cycles. TCRdb independently ran MiXCR on the 5' RACE reads; one entry per CDR3 protein. Of roughly 1,800,000 distinct CDR3 sequences listed, 40% to 55% are singletons. This entry comes from a study of blood T cells in healthy people across ages. Germline lookup yields CDR1 MGHDK and CDR2 SYGVNS. This CDR3 is 12 amino acids long. The material sequenced was blood. This receptor was obtained from a woman between 35 and 50 years old in good health. V usage is TRBV25-1 and J usage is TRBJ2-4; 7 bases line up with TRBD1. Near its end, the DNA agrees better with TRBJ2-7, so the J call may be wrong. The CDR3 nucleotides read TGTGCCGGCCGACAGGGAAAAAACGAGCAGTACTTC. This encodes CAGRQGKNEQYF.